The clone carrying this T cell receptor beta chain was found a few times. Its antigen remains unidentified. Germline lookup yields CDR1 MNHEY and CDR2 SVGAGI. V was shortened by 0 bases and J by 1 base, with 10 bases between the two germline ends. The CDR3 is 15 residues long. This sample stems from a study of identifying expanded T cells in peripheral blood. Findings of the study overall: Technical replicates showed roughly 1.2 changed clones; two weeks 15 to 20; four weeks 19.

Libraries were prepared by immunoSEQ multiplex PCR; TCRdb keeps only in-frame clonotypes and omits some of them. The sample has about 85,000 clones; more than 75% are singletons. Material: blood. This receptor was obtained from a person aged 18 to 70 in good health. The V call is TRBV6-5, the J call TRBJ2-7; D is ambiguous. In DNA, the CDR3 is TGTGCCAGCAGTTACTCGGTCTTGGGGTCCTACGAGCAGTACTTC. Translation gives CASSYSVLGSYEQYF.